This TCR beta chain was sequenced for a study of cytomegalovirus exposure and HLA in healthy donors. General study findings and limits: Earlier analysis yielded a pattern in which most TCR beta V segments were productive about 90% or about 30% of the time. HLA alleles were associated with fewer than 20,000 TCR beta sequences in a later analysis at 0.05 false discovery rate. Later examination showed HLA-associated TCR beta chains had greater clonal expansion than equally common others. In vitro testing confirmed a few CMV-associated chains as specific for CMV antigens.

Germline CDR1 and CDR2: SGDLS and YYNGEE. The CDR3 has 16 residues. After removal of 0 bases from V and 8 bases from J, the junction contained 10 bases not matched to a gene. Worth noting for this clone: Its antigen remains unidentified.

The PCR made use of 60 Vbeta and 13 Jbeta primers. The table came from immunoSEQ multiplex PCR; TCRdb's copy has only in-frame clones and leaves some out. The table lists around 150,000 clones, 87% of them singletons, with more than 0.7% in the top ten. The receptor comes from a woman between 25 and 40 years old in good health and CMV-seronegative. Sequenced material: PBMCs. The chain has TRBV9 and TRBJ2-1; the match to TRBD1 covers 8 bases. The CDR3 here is CASSVARTGGGHEQFF. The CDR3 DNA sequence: TGTGCCAGCAGCGTAGCTAGAACAGGGGGTGGGCATGAGCAGTTCTTC.